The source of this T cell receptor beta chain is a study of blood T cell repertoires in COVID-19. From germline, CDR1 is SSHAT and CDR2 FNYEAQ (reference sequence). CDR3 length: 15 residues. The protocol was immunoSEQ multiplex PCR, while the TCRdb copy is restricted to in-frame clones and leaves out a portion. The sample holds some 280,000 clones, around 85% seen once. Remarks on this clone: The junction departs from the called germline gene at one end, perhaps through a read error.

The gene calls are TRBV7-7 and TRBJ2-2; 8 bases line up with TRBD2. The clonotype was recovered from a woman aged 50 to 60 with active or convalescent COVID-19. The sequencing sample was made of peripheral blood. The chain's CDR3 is CASSLSGGNTGELFF. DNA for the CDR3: TGTGCTAGCAGCTTGAGCGGGGGGAACACCGGGGAGCTGTTTTTT.